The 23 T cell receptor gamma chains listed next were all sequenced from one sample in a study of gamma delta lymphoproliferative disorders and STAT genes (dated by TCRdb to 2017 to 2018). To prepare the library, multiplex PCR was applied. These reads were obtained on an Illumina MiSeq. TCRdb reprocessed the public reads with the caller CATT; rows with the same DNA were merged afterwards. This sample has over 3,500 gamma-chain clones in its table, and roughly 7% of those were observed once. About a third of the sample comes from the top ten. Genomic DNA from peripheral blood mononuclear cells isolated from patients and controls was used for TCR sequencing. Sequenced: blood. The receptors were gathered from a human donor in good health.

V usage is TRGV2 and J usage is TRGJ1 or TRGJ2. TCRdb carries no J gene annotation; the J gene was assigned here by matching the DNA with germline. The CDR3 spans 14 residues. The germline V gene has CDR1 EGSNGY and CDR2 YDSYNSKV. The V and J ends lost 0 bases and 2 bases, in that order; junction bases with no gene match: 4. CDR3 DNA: TGTGCCACCTGGGACGGGAATGATTATTATAAGAAACTCTTT. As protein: CATWDGNDYYKKLF.

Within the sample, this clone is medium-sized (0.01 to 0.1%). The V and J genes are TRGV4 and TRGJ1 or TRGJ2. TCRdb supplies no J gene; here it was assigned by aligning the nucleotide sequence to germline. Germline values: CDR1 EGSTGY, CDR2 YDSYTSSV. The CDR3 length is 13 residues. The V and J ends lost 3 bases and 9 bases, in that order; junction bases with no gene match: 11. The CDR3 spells CATWDPLVSKKLF. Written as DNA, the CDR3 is TGTGCCACCTGGGATCCTCTCGTGTCTAAGAAACTCTTT.

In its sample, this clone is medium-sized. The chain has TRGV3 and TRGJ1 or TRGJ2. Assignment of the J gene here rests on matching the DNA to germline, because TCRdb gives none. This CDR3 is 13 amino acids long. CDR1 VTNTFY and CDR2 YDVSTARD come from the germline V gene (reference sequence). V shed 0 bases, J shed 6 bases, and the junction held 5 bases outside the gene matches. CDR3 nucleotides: TGTGCCACCTGGGACAGGCGTGGTTATAAGAAACTCTTT. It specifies CATWDRRGYKKLF.

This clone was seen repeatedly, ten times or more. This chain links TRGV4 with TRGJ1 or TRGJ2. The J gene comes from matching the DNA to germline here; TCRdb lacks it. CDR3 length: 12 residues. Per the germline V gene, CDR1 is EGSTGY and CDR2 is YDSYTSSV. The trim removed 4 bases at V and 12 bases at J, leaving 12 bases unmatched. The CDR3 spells CATWDGGCSKLF. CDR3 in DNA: TGTGCCACCTGGGACGGGGGGTGTTCGAAACTCTTT.

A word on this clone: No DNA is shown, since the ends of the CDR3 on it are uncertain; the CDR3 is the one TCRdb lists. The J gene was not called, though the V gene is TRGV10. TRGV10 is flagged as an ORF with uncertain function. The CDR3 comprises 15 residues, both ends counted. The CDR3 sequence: CTTVLRGTNYYKKLF.

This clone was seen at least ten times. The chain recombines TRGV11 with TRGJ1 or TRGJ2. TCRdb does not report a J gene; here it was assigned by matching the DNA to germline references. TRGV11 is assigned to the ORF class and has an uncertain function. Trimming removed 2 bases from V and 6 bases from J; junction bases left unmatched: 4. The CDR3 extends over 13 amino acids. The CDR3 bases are TGTGCCTGCTGGATTAGGCTTGGTTATAAGAAACTCTTT. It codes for CACWIRLGYKKLF.

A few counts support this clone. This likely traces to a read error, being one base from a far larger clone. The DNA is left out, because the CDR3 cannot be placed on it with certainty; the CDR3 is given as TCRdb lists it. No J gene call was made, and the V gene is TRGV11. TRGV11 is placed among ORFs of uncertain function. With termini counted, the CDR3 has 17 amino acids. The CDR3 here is CTTVPVRSSQGGFKKLF.

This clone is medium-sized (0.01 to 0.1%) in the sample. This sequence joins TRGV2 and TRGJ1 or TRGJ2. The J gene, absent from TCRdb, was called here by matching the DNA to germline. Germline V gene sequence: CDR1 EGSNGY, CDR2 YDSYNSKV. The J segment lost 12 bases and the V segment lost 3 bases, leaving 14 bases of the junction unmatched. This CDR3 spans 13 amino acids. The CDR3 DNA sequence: TGTGCCACCTGGGACATTCGACGGAGGGGGAAACTCTTT. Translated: CATWDIRRRGKLF.

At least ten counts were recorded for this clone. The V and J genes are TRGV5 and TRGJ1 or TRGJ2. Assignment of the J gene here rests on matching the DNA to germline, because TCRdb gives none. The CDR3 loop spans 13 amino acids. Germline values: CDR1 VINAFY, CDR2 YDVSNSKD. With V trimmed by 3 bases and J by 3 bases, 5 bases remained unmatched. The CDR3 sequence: CATWDLPYYKKLF. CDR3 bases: TGTGCCACCTGGGACCTGCCTTATTATAAGAAACTCTTT.

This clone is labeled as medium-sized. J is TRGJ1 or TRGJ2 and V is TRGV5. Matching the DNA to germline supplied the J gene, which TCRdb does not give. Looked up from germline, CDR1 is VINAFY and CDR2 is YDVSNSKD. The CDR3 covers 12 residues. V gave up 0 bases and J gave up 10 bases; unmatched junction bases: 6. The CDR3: CATWDRHIKKLF. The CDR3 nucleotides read TGTGCCACCTGGGACAGGCACATAAAGAAACTCTTT.

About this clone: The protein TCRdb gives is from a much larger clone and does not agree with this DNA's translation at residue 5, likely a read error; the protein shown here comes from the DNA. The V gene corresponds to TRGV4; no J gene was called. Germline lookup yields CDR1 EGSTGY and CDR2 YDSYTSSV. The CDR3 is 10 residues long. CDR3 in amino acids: CATWNAKYLF. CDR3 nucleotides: TGTGCCACCTGGAATGCAAAGTACCTCTTT.

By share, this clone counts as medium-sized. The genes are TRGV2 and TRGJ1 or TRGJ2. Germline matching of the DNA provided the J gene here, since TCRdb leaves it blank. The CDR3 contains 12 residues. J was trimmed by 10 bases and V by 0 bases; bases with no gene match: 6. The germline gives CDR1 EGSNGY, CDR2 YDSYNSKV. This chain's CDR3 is CATWDGLGKKLF. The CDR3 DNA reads TGTGCCACCTGGGACGGGCTCGGGAAGAAACTCTTT.

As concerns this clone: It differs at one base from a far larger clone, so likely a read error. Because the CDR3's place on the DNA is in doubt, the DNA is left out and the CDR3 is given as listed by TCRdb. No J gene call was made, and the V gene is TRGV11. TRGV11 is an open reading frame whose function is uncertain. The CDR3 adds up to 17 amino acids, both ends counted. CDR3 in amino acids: CTTVPVRSSQGGFKKLF.

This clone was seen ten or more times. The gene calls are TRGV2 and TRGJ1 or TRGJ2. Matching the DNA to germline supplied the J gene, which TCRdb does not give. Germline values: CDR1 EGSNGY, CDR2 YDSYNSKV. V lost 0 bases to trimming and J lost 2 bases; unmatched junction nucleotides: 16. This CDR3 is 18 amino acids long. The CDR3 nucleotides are TGTGCCACCTGGGACGGGCCAAAAACCCGGCCTTATTATTATAAGAAACTCTTT. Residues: CATWDGPKTRPYYYKKLF.

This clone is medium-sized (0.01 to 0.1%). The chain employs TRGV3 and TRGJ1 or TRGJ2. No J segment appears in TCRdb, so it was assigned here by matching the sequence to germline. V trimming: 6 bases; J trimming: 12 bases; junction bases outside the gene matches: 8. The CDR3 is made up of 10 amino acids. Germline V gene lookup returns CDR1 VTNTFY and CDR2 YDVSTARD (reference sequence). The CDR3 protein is CATWRSGKLF. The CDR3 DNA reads TGTGCCACCTGGAGAAGTGGGAAACTCTTT.

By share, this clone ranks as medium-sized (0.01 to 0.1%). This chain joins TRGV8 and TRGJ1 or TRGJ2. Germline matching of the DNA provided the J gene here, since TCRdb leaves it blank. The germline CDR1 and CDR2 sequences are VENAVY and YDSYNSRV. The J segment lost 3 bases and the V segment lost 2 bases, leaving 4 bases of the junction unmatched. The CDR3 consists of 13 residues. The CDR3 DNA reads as TGTGCCACCTGGGATATGGCTTATTATAAGAAACTCTTT. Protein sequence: CATWDMAYYKKLF.

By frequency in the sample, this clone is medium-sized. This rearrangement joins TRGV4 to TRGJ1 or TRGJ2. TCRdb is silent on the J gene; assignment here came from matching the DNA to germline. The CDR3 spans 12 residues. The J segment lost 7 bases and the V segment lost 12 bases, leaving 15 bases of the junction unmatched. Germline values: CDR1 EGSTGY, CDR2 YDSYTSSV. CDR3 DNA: TGTGCCTCACGGGGGGGGGAGTATAAGAAACTCTTT. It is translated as CASRGGEYKKLF.

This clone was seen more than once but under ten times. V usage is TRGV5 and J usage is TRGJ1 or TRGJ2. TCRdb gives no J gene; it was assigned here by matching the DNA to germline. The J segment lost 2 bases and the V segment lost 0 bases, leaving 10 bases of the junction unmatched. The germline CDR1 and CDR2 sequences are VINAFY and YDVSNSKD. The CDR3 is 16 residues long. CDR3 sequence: CATWDRPQPHYYKKLF. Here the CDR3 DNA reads TGTGCCACCTGGGACAGGCCCCAGCCTCATTATTATAAGAAACTCTTT.

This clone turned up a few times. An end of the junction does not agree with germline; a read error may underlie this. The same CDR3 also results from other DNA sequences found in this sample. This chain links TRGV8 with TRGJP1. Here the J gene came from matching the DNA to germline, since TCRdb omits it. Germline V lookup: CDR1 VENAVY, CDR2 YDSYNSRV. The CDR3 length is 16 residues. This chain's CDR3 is CATWASINTTGWFKIF. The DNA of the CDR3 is TGCGCCACCTGGGCGTCCATAAATACCACTGGTTGGTTCAAGATATTT.

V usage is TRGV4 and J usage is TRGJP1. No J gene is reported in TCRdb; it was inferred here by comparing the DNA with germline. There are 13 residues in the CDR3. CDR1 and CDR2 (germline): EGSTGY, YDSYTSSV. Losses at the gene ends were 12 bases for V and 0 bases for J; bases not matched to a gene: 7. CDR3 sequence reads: CAQIYTTGWFKIF. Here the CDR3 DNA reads TGTGCCCAAATCTATACCACTGGTTGGTTCAAGATATTT.

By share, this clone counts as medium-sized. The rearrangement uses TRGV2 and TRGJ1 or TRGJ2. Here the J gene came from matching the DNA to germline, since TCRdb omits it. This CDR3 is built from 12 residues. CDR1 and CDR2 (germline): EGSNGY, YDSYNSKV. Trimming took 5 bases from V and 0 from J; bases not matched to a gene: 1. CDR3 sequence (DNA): TGTGCCACCTGGGCGAATTATTATAAGAAACTCTTT. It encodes CATWANYYKKLF.

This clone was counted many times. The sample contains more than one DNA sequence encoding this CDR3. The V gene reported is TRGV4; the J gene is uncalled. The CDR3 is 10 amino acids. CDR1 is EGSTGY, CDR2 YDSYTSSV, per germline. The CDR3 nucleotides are TGTGCCACCTGGGATGGGCCAAGTCTCTTT. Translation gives CATWDGPSLF.

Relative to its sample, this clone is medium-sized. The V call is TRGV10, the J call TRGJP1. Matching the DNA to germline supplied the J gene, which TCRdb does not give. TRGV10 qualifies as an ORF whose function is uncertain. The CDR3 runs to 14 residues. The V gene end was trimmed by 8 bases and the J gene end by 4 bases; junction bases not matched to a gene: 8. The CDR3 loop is CAAWDWGTGWFKIF. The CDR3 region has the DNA TGTGCTGCGTGGGATTGGGGCACTGGTTGGTTCAAGATATTT.